Below are 28 T cell receptor beta chains sequenced from a single sample in a study of OX40 agonist ivuxolimab in advanced cancers. Libraries were prepared by immunoSEQ multiplex PCR; TCRdb keeps only in-frame clonotypes and omits some of them. The sample carries roughly 48,000 clones, roughly nine tenths recorded once. Specimen: CD4+ or CD8+ T cells sorted from blood, collected in a trial of the OX40 agonist ivuxolimab. All receptors come from an adult with an advanced solid tumor such as melanoma, head and neck, liver or kidney cancer.

The gene calls are TRBV6-5 and TRBJ1-1; D is perhaps TRBD1 (6 bases). V lost 2 bases and J 11 bases, leaving 12 bases between the germline ends. CDR1 MNHEY and CDR2 SVGAGI come from the germline V gene. The CDR3 has 12 amino acids. CDR3 sequence: CASSYPRGRAFF. Here the CDR3 DNA reads TGTGCCAGCAGTTACCCCAGGGGCCGGGCTTTCTTT.

The V call is TRBV23-1, the J call TRBJ2-2; TRBD1 or TRBD2 may be the D gene (7 bases each). TRBV23-1 is an ORF, and what it does is uncertain. V gave up 7 bases and J gave up 5 bases, with 17 bases separating them. The CDR3 runs to 15 residues. CDR3 sequence: CASTQGGDLTGELFF. In nucleotides, the CDR3 is TGCGCCAGCACCCAGGGGGGGGATCTGACCGGGGAGCTGTTTTTT.

This sequence joins TRBV9 and TRBJ1-1; D is possibly TRBD1 (5 bases). Germline CDR1 reads SGDLS; CDR2 reads YYNGEE. With 0 bases removed from V and 4 bases from J, the gap between germline ends came to 16 bases. The CDR3 has 16 residues. This chain's CDR3 is CASSVGPDPRGTEAFF. In nucleotides, the CDR3 is TGTGCCAGCAGCGTAGGCCCGGACCCAAGGGGCACTGAAGCTTTCTTT. The full variable domain, completed using reference TRBV9 and TRBJ1-1, is DSGVTQTPKHLITATGQRVTLRCSPRSGDLSVYWYQQSLDQGLQFLIQYYNGEERAKGNILERFSAQQFPDLHSELNLSSLELGDSALYFCASSVGPDPRGTEAFFGQGTRLTVV.

The sample holds one count of this clone. The rearrangement joins TRBV9 to TRBJ1-3; D is undetermined. Germline CDR1 and CDR2: SGDLS and YYNGEE. Trimming removed 2 bases from V and 0 bases from J, with 6 bases in between. The CDR3 spans 14 residues. CDR3 region: CASSVQGSGNTIYF. The CDR3 DNA reads TGTGCCAGCAGCGTTCAAGGCTCTGGAAACACCATATATTTT.

This chain links TRBV5-1 with TRBJ1-3; D is unclear. Per the germline V gene, CDR1 is SGHRS and CDR2 is YFSETQ. The CDR3 totals 13 residues. V was trimmed by 0 bases and J by 4 bases, leaving 5 bases between them. Written as DNA, the CDR3 is TGCGCCAGCAGCTTGGATGCAGGAAACACCATATATTTT. It codes for CASSLDAGNTIYF.

V gene TRBV5-1 combines with J gene TRBJ2-7; D tentatively reads TRBD1 or TRBD2 (5 bases each). V lost 0 bases to trimming and J lost 3 bases, with 7 bases between them. The germline gives CDR1 SGHRS, CDR2 YFSETQ. The CDR3 totals 13 residues. DNA for the CDR3: TGCGCCAGCAGCTTGGGAGGGGTCTACGAGCAGTACTTC. It codes for CASSLGGVYEQYF.

The chain combines TRBV9 with TRBJ2-1; 10 bases are shared with TRBD1. Unmatched junction bases numbered 11, after V lost 4 bases and J lost 7 bases. This CDR3 has 16 amino acids. Germline lookup yields CDR1 SGDLS and CDR2 YYNGEE. The CDR3 is CASSPRGTGVLNEQFF. The CDR3 DNA is TGTGCCAGCAGCCCCCGCGGGACAGGGGTTTTGAATGAGCAGTTCTTC.

This clone was detected once. The J gene is TRBJ1-1, the V gene TRBV6-1; D gene ambiguous. Trimming removed 2 bases from V and 1 base from J, with 11 bases in between. Germline CDR1 reads MNHNS; CDR2 reads SASEGT. The CDR3 is made up of 15 amino acids. The CDR3 spells CASSELFAENTEAFF. CDR3 nucleotides: TGTGCCAGCAGTGAACTCTTCGCTGAGAACACTGAAGCTTTCTTT.

The V gene is TRBV6-5, the J gene TRBJ1-5; perhaps TRBD1 as D (6 bases). From germline, CDR1 is MNHEY and CDR2 SVGAGI. The V end was cut by 6 bases, the J end by 5 bases, with 11 bases between. CDR3 length: 13 amino acids. CDR3 DNA: TGTGCCAGCAGCTCAGGGACATATCAGCCCCAGCATTTT. As protein: CASSSGTYQPQHF.

J is TRBJ1-3 and V is TRBV6-5, with a tentative D call TRBD1 (5 bases). Per germline, CDR1 MNHEY and CDR2 SVGAGI. CDR3 length: 14 amino acids. Trimming pared 6 bases from V and 2 bases from J, leaving 11 bases between. DNA for the CDR3: TGTGCCAGCAGCTCGCGGGGCGCTGGAAACACCATATATTTT. The encoded protein is CASSSRGAGNTIYF.

This chain's CDR3 is CASSMVEGSNQPQHF. CDR3 in DNA: TGTGCCAGTAGTATGGTGGAGGGAAGCAATCAGCCCCAGCATTTT. V usage is TRBV19 and J usage is TRBJ1-5; D call uncertain. V was pared by 3 bases and J by 1 base, with 10 bases between. This CDR3 region has 15 residues. Germline CDR1 reads LNHDA; CDR2 reads SQIVND (reference sequence).

The rearrangement links TRBV27 to TRBJ2-3, with 11 bases fitting TRBD1. Germline CDR1 and CDR2: MNHEY and SMNVEV (reference sequence). The CDR3 has 16 residues. V gave up 7 bases and J gave up 4 bases; unmatched junction bases: 10. The CDR3 region is CASIRRTGGYADTQYF. The DNA for the CDR3 is TGTGCCAGCATCCGCCGGACAGGGGGCTATGCAGATACGCAGTATTTT.

The chain couples TRBV5-1 to TRBJ2-7, with D maybe TRBD2 (6 bases). The CDR3 is 13 amino acids. Per the germline V gene, CDR1 is SGHRS and CDR2 is YFSETQ. Trimming removed 4 bases from V and 1 base from J, with 9 bases in between. CDR3 nucleotides: TGCGCCAGCAGCGGAGGGGCTTCCTACGAGCAGTACTTC. As protein: CASSGGASYEQYF.

This chain links TRBV6-1 with TRBJ1-1; D gene unclear. The V and J ends lost 1 base and 4 bases respectively, with 13 bases between them. This CDR3 has 15 amino acids. In germline, CDR1 is MNHNS, CDR2 SASEGT. For the CDR3, the DNA is TGTGCCAGCAGTGAAGTCTACGGATGGGGCACTGAAGCTTTCTTT. It is translated as CASSEVYGWGTEAFF.

This chain joins TRBV30 and TRBJ2-5; D is ambiguous. Germline CDR1 and CDR2: GTSNPN and SVGIG (reference sequence). This CDR3 is 11 amino acids long. The V and J ends lost 0 bases and 5 bases respectively, with 4 bases between them. This CDR3 is CAWSVAETQYF. The CDR3, as DNA: TGTGCCTGGAGTGTAGCGGAGACCCAGTACTTC.

The chain has TRBV10-1 and TRBJ1-3, with TRBD1 matching over 7 bases. Germline V CDR1 and CDR2: WNHNN, SYGVQD (reference sequence). The CDR3 is 14 amino acids. J was trimmed by 2 bases and V by 6 bases; bases with no gene match: 4. The CDR3 DNA sequence: TGCGCCAGCAGCCAGGGACAGCCTGGAAACACCATATATTTT. Translating gives CASSQGQPGNTIYF.

This rearrangement joins TRBV2 to TRBJ1-6; D remains unclear. The CDR3 is 14 amino acids. Germline values: CDR1 SNHLY, CDR2 FYNNEI. The V and J ends lost 2 bases and 7 bases respectively, with 9 bases between them. The CDR3 spells CASSEYERNSPLHF. CDR3 nucleotide sequence: TGTGCCAGCAGTGAATATGAAAGAAATTCACCCCTCCACTTT.

The chain employs TRBV30 and TRBJ1-1; D is perhaps TRBD1 (6 bases). Trimming shortened V by 4 bases and J by 4 bases, and 10 bases separated the two germline ends. The CDR3 is made up of 12 amino acids. Germline lookup yields CDR1 GTSNPN and CDR2 SVGIG (reference sequence). In nucleotides, the CDR3 is TGTGCCTGGACCCTGACAGGCACTGAAGCTTTCTTT. As protein: CAWTLTGTEAFF.

This clone was seen just once. The chain employs TRBV21-1 and TRBJ2-5; TRBD2 was called by the table and not checked on the DNA. TRBV21-1 is a recognized pseudogene. The length of the CDR3 is 17 residues. Written as DNA, the CDR3 is TGTGCCAGCAGCAAGGAAAAGCGGGCCGGGCTTATTGAGACCCAGTACTTC. Translating it yields CASSKEKRAGLIETQYF.

This sequence joins TRBV28 and TRBJ2-5; TRBD1 agrees at 9 bases. CDR1 and CDR2 (germline): MDHEN, SYDVKM. With V trimmed by 8 bases and J by 5 bases, 18 bases remained unmatched. This CDR3 comprises 17 residues. The CDR3 DNA sequence: TGTGCCAGCCACGGGGCGTGGGACAGGGCGTTTAGGGAGACCCAGTACTTC. This sequence encodes CASHGAWDRAFRETQYF.

The chain carries TRBV19 and TRBJ1-2; 7 nucleotides line up with TRBD1. The J segment lost 7 bases and the V segment lost 4 bases, leaving 6 bases of the junction unmatched. CDR3 length: 13 amino acids. The germline V gene has CDR1 LNHDA and CDR2 SQIVND (reference sequence). CDR3 protein: CASSTRGQLGYTF. The CDR3 DNA reads TGTGCCAGTAGTACAAGGGGACAGCTTGGCTACACCTTC.

CDR3 region: CASSPFSSGGGTDTQYF. CDR3 sequence (DNA): TGTGCCAGCTCACCATTTTCCAGCGGGGGGGGCACAGATACGCAGTATTTT. The chain uses TRBV18 and TRBJ2-3, with TRBD2 identical over 10 bases. Germline V CDR1 and CDR2: KGHSH, LQKENI. V shed 2 bases, J shed 1 base, and the junction held 6 bases outside the gene matches. The CDR3 is 17 amino acids.

This chain joins TRBV10-1 and TRBJ2-3; D possibly corresponds to TRBD1 (6 bases). Germline-derived CDR1 and CDR2 are WNHNN and SYGVQD (reference sequence). The length of the CDR3 is 14 residues. Trimming cost V 2 bases and J 5 bases, with 11 bases left between them. DNA for the CDR3: TGCGCCAGCAGTGAGCAGGGGCTAGGAGATACGCAGTATTTT. Protein sequence: CASSEQGLGDTQYF.

The rearrangement uses TRBV7-7 and TRBJ2-5; possible D gene TRBD1, 6 bases. This CDR3 comprises 16 residues. V was pared by 1 base and J by 2 bases, with 14 bases between. Germline lookup yields CDR1 SSHAT and CDR2 FNYEAQ (reference sequence). Here the CDR3 reads CASSLGPRTVQETQYF. CDR3 DNA sequence: TGTGCCAGCAGCTTAGGACCGCGGACAGTACAAGAGACCCAGTACTTC. Full variable domain (missing parts from reference TRBV7-7 and TRBJ2-5): GAGVSQSPRYKVTKRGQDVTLRCDPISSHATLYWYQQALGQGPEFLTYFNYEAQPDKSGLPSDRFSAERPEGSISTLTIQRTEQRDSAMYRCASSLGPRTVQETQYFGPGTRLLVL.

The V gene is TRBV5-1, the J gene TRBJ1-4; 7 positions agree with TRBD1. From germline, CDR1 is SGHRS and CDR2 YFSETQ. CDR3 length: 16 residues. V was pared by 4 bases and J by 3 bases, with 9 bases of the junction left unmatched. CDR3 region: CASSRQGNRANEKLFF. DNA for the CDR3: TGCGCCAGCAGCCGACAGGGAAACAGGGCTAATGAAAAACTGTTTTTT.

The gene calls are TRBV5-4 and TRBJ2-1; tentatively, D is TRBD2 (7 bases). The CDR3 is 16 amino acids. V lost 4 bases to trimming and J lost 5 bases, with 19 bases between them. Germline V gene lookup returns CDR1 SGHNT and CDR2 YYREEE (reference sequence). CDR3 sequence: CASSRQRGALNNEQFF. The CDR3, as DNA: TGTGCCAGCAGCCGACAACGGGGGGCCCTAAACAATGAGCAGTTCTTC.

CDR3 coding DNA: TGCGCCAGCAGCCAATCCCCGGGACAGATTGATTCTCGCGAGCAGTACTTC. Translating gives CASSQSPGQIDSREQYF. The chain combines TRBV4-1 with TRBJ2-7; TRBD1 matches 7 bases. The CDR3 covers 17 residues. CDR1 and CDR2 (germline): MGHRA, YSYEKL. V dropped 2 bases and J dropped 6; count of bases not matched to a gene: 16.

The chain combines TRBV5-1 with TRBJ1-2; D might be TRBD1 (5 bases). Per the germline V gene, CDR1 is SGHRS and CDR2 is YFSETQ. The CDR3 extends over 14 amino acids. V lost 5 bases to trimming and J lost 4 bases, with 15 bases between them. The CDR3 spells CASRSAQGRYGYTF. DNA for the CDR3: TGCGCCAGCAGATCCGCGCAGGGCCGCTATGGCTACACCTTC.